What follows is one TCR beta chain and its context. The antigen this receptor binds is unknown. One base away there is no much larger clone; base qualities are not given. The data belong to a study of cytomegalovirus exposure and HLA in healthy donors (dated by TCRdb to about 2017). Regarding the complete study: An earlier analysis of 550 to 700 of the donors reported 250 to 350 Gb of sequence data and about 100 million unique TCR beta sequences from 150 million to 200 million T cells. Every discovery cohort repertoire had been produced on one sequencing platform. Along with the approximately 620-subject first cohort, a separate validation cohort of 120 different subjects was used. Typing coverage varied by locus: 629-630 donors for A, B, C, DRB1 and DQB1; some 520 for DQA1; nearly 610 for DPA1; under 490 for DPB1. Because of strong linkage in the cohort, roughly five DR-DQ haplotypes were treated as single units for association and clustering. Of the roughly 390 genotyped donors, over 65% fell in the genetic ancestry cluster associated with self-reported Caucasian donors. The aim of the study was to test whether cataloging public T cell receptors could identify signatures of past pathogen exposure. The T cell repertoires of 666 subjects were profiled by immunosequencing and related to cytomegalovirus serostatus. High-throughput TCR immunosequencing, statistical association of individual TCRs with disease status, and machine learning were combined to predict cytomegalovirus infection status. In the later analysis, no new phenotypic data were used to find candidate immune exposures; instead, reliance was placed on TCR beta sequences and their occurrence across donors. A later genetic analysis used genome-wide SNP genotypes for about 65% of the 666 donors, treating that subset as a discovery cohort. In a later analysis, previously published TCR beta repertoires from 500 to 750 donors were re-analyzed and high-resolution HLA genotyping was added so that TCR occurrence patterns could be studied. HLA typing included class I and class II loci at four-digit resolution. Across some 400 genotyped donors of the cohort, an average of 235,054 unique TCR beta nucleotide sequences per donor were sequenced, and around 19% of those sequences were non-productive. An early release that covered several hundred HLA-typed donors contained about 290 gigabases of sequencing data and 70 million to 100 million unique TCR sequences. In an earlier analysis of roughly 580 of the donors, high-throughput TCR beta sequencing was used to judge whether each TCR beta V gene segment behaved as functional or pseudogenic. Donor age, sex, ethnicity and CMV serostatus were collected together with the repertoire data. Beyond this particular receptor, the publication reports: In the study, 164 TCR beta chains were listed as associated with cytomegalovirus. According to the authors, the approach could potentially be generalized to other disease states and immunological phenotypes. While some public TCRs were present in many individuals, most TCR sequences turned up only very rarely across donors. Sequencing depth was assumed to be roughly uniform across donors in the presence/absence analyses, though that assumption may not hold. In an earlier analysis of about 550 of the donors, most TCR beta V segments were observed in productive rearrangements about 87% or about 30% of the time, broadly matching IMGT annotations. A later analysis associated about 18,000 TCR beta sequences with specific HLA alleles at a false discovery rate of 0.05. The earlier analysis of 450 to 700 of the donors excluded 15 to 20 rarely observed V segments, including chromosome 9 orphons, because counts were too low. In both the original and validation cohorts, the classifier was reported to diagnose cytomegalovirus status with high specificity and sensitivity. Because HLA typing was unavailable for some donors at each locus, only the typed subset was used in association tests. In a later analysis, HLA-associated TCR beta chains were found to be more clonally expanded and to have lower generation probabilities than equally common non-associated chains. Correlated functional status among segregating V segments might reflect linkage disequilibrium, but an unknown experimental factor could not be ruled out. The 87-base-pair reads could not distinguish some IMGT-functional V segments, including TRBV6-2 and TRBV6-3, so those segments were excluded. A later analysis found that TCR association rates varied across HLA loci, with DRB1 alleles showing the most associated TCRs and HLA-C alleles the fewest. In a later analysis, most CMV-associated TCR beta chains were found to appear HLA-restricted, with HLA associations seemingly driven largely by CMV exposure. A further reported finding was that TCR beta sequences accurately predicted the HLA-A and HLA-B alleles for most subjects in the first cohort. Only TCR beta chains were sequenced in this cohort, and the absence of alpha or paired-chain data limited detectable features. Assigning TCR associations to individual alleles was difficult when HLA alleles, especially DR and DQ, strongly co-occurred. In vitro tests confirmed that three of the cytomegalovirus-associated TCR beta chains recognize cytomegalovirus antigens. A cluster of highly shared sequence variants was judged likely to represent a technical artifact of the sequencing pipeline. A later genetic analysis associated a missense DCLRE1C variant with V-gene and J-gene trimming of TCR beta chains, and an independent cohort replicated the association. In a later analysis, several top co-occurrence clusters were reported to appear linked to parvovirus B19, influenza, CMV and Epstein-Barr virus. According to a later genetic analysis, donors in an Asian-associated ancestry cluster had fewer N-insertions in productive TCRs than the approximately 670-donor mean. For the cohort, immune exposure information was limited to CMV serostatus.

Unmatched junction bases come to 8, with V trimmed by 7 bases and J by 1 base. Counted from cysteine to phenylalanine, this CDR3 has 15 amino acids. Only the CDR3 region is kept as DNA, spanning 45 bases read in frame from base 1. According to the germline V gene, CDR1 reads MNHNS and CDR2 reads SASEGT. The library came from the immunoSEQ multiplex PCR assay. The multiplex PCR relied on a mix of 60 forward primers for TCR Vbeta segments and 13 reverse primers for TCR Jbeta segments. A multiplex PCR assay on genomic DNA amplified the CDR3 region of rearranged TCR beta genes. On the Illumina HiSeq System, the amplified TCR beta libraries were sequenced as 87-base-pair reads. The source study handled its data this way. In a later analysis, approximately 74 million unique TCR beta chains were counted across the 500 to 850 repertoires, and roughly 10 million of these chains were shared by at least two donors. A nearest-neighbor algorithm error-corrected the raw reads and collapsed the reads into unique sequences, merging closely related sequences to remove PCR and sequencing errors. Alignment of CDR3 sequences to IMGT reference sequences was used to assign V, D and J gene segments. Each retained sequence needed at least a six-nucleotide match to both a V gene segment and a J gene segment. A rearrangement counted as productive if the CDR3 had no stop codons and remained in frame with V and J, and every other rearrangement counted as non-productive. Following IMGT convention, CDR3 was defined as the stretch from the second conserved V-encoded cysteine up to the conserved J-encoded phenylalanine. Sequences without an unambiguous match to a single V gene segment were excluded from the earlier analysis of several hundred of the donors. In an earlier analysis of 587 of the donors, a V segment was called functional when productive rearrangements were above 56.7%, and segregating when the standard deviation between donors exceeded 5%. A statistical classification framework was built to diagnose cytomegalovirus status from the catalog of TCR beta chain sequences. A later analysis assigned V and J genes by comparing TCR nucleotide sequences with IMGT/GENE-DB human TR gene sequences. The TCRdist pipeline was used in a later analysis to assign CDR3 sequences and most-parsimonious VDJ recombination scenarios. A later analysis defined each TCR beta chain by its CDR3 amino acid sequence plus V-gene family, and excluded reads lacking a unique V-gene family. In a later analysis, 450 to 600 highly shared, low-generation-probability nucleotide sequences were removed to address suspected cross-contamination and a sequencing artifact. In a later analysis, a clonal expansion index was calculated for each public chain from normalized within-repertoire ranks of inferred template counts. A later analysis computed generation probabilities with a VDJ recombination model fitted to out-of-frame rearrangements, and checked the results against IGoR. A later analysis scored TCR-TCR, TCR-HLA and TCR-CMV co-occurrence with hypergeometric tests, applying a repertoire-size bias correction to TCR pairs. To estimate false discovery rates, a later analysis permuted the HLA or CMV assignments 20 times. In a later analysis, co-occurring TCRs were grouped using DBSCAN, with TCRdist sequence similarity added in when clustering inside HLA-allele-positive subsets. Repertoires with fewer than 30,000 or more than 120,000 public chains were left out of co-occurrence clustering, as were four to six repertoires with anomalous nucleotide sharing. Here the immuneACCESS table is served through TCRdb, limited to in-frame sequences with V and J called. Missing clones are a known gap in these copies; in checked studies unresolved V genes cover under half, and the rest lacks a known reason. Clonal size and the V and J genes are those of that table, whereas D and trimming came from the DNA. This sample gives about 170,000 clones in total; almost 80% of them show up just once. Clones ranked in the top ten supply more than 0.75% of the sample.

In total, 500 to 700 healthy bone marrow donors made up the cohort. At the time of sampling, every cohort member was nominally healthy, though immune exposures that went unrecorded were likely present. The donor tested CMV seropositive and was one of the 289 seropositive cohort members. Every donor gave a peripheral blood sample, and the peripheral blood mononuclear cells from that sample were used for TCR beta sequencing. The Qiagen DNeasy Blood Extraction Kit was used to extract genomic DNA from the blood cell samples. The chain is encoded by TRBV6-1 joined to TRBJ1-1; TRBD1 aligns with 8 central bases. Sample: PBMCs. This clonotype was sampled from a woman aged 45-60 years in good health and CMV-seropositive. The DNA sequence is as follows: TGTGCCAGCACCGAATTACAGGGGGGGAACACTGAAGCTTTCTTT. This gives the protein CASTELQGGNTEAFF.